These 19 T cell receptor beta chains originate from one sample sequenced in a study of blood T cell repertoires in COVID-19. The table came from immunoSEQ multiplex PCR; TCRdb's copy has only in-frame clones and leaves some out. This sample has 430,000 or so clones, with around nine tenths found just once. Material: PBMCs or T cells enriched from blood (not recorded which). The origin of the receptors is a woman aged 40 to 50 who had recovered from COVID-19.

This sequence joins TRBV18 and TRBJ2-7; possible D gene TRBD2, 7 bases. The CDR3 extends over 14 amino acids. V lost 3 bases, J lost 3 bases, and 12 bases lay in between. CDR1 is KGHSH and CDR2 is LQKENI in the germline V gene. DNA for the CDR3: TGTGCCAGCTCACCTTCGGGGGGCAACTACGAGCAGTACTTC. Protein product: CASSPSGGNYEQYF.

This clone appeared a single time. The rearrangement links TRBV9 to TRBJ2-7; TRBD2 matches 10 bases. Unmatched junction bases numbered 9, after V lost 0 bases and J lost 3 bases. CDR3 length equals 17 residues. The germline CDR1 and CDR2 sequences are SGDLS and YYNGEE. The CDR3 spells CASSVGPSGSKYYEQYF. The CDR3 DNA reads TGTGCCAGCAGCGTAGGACCTAGCGGGAGTAAATACTACGAGCAGTACTTC.

The V call is TRBV11-2, the J call TRBJ2-5; TRBD1 might be the D (6 bases). Germline lookup yields CDR1 SGHAT and CDR2 FQNNGV. V gave up 3 bases and J gave up 5 bases, with 16 bases separating them. The CDR3 totals 15 residues. Here the CDR3 reads CASSFRGRILETQYF. CDR3 bases: TGTGCCAGCAGCTTCAGGGGCCGTATCCTTGAGACCCAGTACTTC.

V gene TRBV29-1 combines with J gene TRBJ2-2; possible D gene TRBD1, 5 bases. Looked up from germline, CDR1 is SQVTM and CDR2 is ANQGSEA. The CDR3 has 15 residues. V was cut by 1 base and J by 7 bases, with 16 bases left in between. DNA of the CDR3: TGCAGCGTTGAAGGTCGACAGTCCCAGAACGGGGAGCTGTTTTTT. Its translation: CSVEGRQSQNGELFF.

This sequence joins TRBV5-6 and TRBJ1-1, with a possible D match to TRBD1 (5 bases). Trimming stripped 5 bases from V and 2 bases from J, with 22 bases between. The CDR3 length is 17 residues. Germline assignment: CDR1 SGHDT and CDR2 YYEEEE. This CDR3 reads CASRQSPSRASNTEAFF. The CDR3 nucleotides are TGTGCCAGCAGACAGTCCCCTTCCAGGGCTTCCAACACTGAAGCTTTCTTT.

V usage is TRBV25-1 and J usage is TRBJ1-2; D perhaps matches TRBD1 (6 bases). The CDR3 is 13 amino acids. Germline V gene lookup returns CDR1 MGHDK and CDR2 SYGVNS. Trimming cost V 1 base and J 6 bases, with 9 bases left between them. CDR3 sequence: CASSELAGDGYTF. CDR3 bases: TGTGCCAGCAGTGAATTGGCAGGGGATGGCTACACCTTC.

The chain uses TRBV18 and TRBJ1-3; D possibly corresponds to TRBD1 (5 bases). Germline-derived CDR1 and CDR2 are KGHSH and LQKENI. Trimming pared 3 bases from V and 0 bases from J, leaving 18 bases between. The CDR3 totals 18 residues. CDR3 nucleotide sequence: TGTGCCAGCTCACCTTCAGCGGGGCATTCGGTCTCTGGAAACACCATATATTTT. Amino acid sequence: CASSPSAGHSVSGNTIYF. Variable domain in full (rest from reference TRBV18 and TRBJ1-3): NAGVMQNPRHLVRRRGQEARLRCSPMKGHSHVYWYRQLPEEGLKFMVYLQKENIIDESGMPKERFSAEFPKEGPSILRIQQVVRGDSAAYFCASSPSAGHSVSGNTIYFGEGSWLTVV.

The V gene is TRBV19, the J gene TRBJ2-7; D not certain. Germline CDR1 LNHDA, CDR2 SQIVND (reference sequence). This CDR3 has 13 amino acids. V lost 6 bases to trimming and J lost 12 bases, with 21 bases between them. The chain's CDR3 is CASSATKVGSRYF. Here the CDR3 DNA reads TGTGCCAGTAGCGCCACTAAGGTCGGGTCTCGGTACTTC.

V usage is TRBV5-4 and J usage is TRBJ2-5; 10 bases are shared with TRBD2. The CDR3 consists of 15 residues. Germline V gives CDR1 SGHNT, CDR2 YYREEE (reference sequence). V shed 0 bases and J 2 bases; nucleotides not matched to a gene: 1. As DNA, the CDR3 is TGTGCCAGCAGCTTGGAGACTAGCGGGCAAGAGACCCAGTACTTC. It codes for CASSLETSGQETQYF.

This chain links TRBV20-1 with TRBJ1-5, with a weak D call TRBD1 (5 bases). Germline V CDR1 and CDR2: DFQATT, SNEGSKA (reference sequence). The length of the CDR3 is 15 residues. Between the trimmed V and J ends, which lost 3 bases and 2 bases, there was a span of 14 bases. The CDR3 DNA is TGCAGTGCTAGTCTTTCCATGACAGGCAATCAGCCCCAGCATTTT. Translated: CSASLSMTGNQPQHF.

The chain employs TRBV5-5 and TRBJ2-6; D is unclear. This CDR3 is built from 17 residues. V was cut by 0 bases and J by 2 bases, with 12 bases left in between. In germline, CDR1 is SGHKS, CDR2 YYEKEE (reference sequence). As DNA, the CDR3 is TGTGCCAGCAGCTTGGTATTTATGAGGCCTGGGGCCAACGTCCTGACTTTC. It is translated as CASSLVFMRPGANVLTF.

The rearrangement joins TRBV6-5 to TRBJ1-5; D is unresolved. V was trimmed by 0 bases and J by 6 bases, leaving 15 bases between them. The germline CDR1 and CDR2 sequences are MNHEY and SVGAGI. This CDR3 has 16 residues. CDR3 sequence: CASSYSAADGVQPQHF. CDR3 nucleotides: TGTGCCAGCAGTTACTCCGCAGCGGACGGGGTTCAGCCCCAGCATTTT.

This clone has just a few counts. This rearrangement joins TRBV6-5 to TRBJ1-6; D call uncertain. In germline, CDR1 is MNHEY, CDR2 SVGAGI. The CDR3 is made up of 14 amino acids. V was trimmed by 4 bases and J by 6 bases, leaving 10 bases between them. CDR3 DNA: TGTGCCAGCAGTTTTTTGGAGCCTAATTCACCCCTCCACTTT. Protein: CASSFLEPNSPLHF.

The chain couples TRBV7-9 to TRBJ2-1; the D gene is possibly TRBD2 (5 bases). Trimming removed 1 base from V and 15 bases from J, with 13 bases in between. The germline V gene has CDR1 SEHNR and CDR2 FQNEAQ (reference sequence). The CDR3 length is 12 residues. This CDR3 is CASSLGGPSGFF. DNA of the CDR3: TGTGCCAGCAGCTTAGGAGGGCCCTCAGGGTTCTTC.

CDR3 coding DNA: TGTGCCACCTGCAGGGGCCAAGCTAACACTGAAGCTTTCTTT. Residues: CATCRGQANTEAFF. V gene TRBV10-3 combines with J gene TRBJ1-1; D possibly corresponds to TRBD1 (6 bases). The CDR3 runs to 14 residues. CDR1 is ENHRY and CDR2 is SYGVKD in the germline V gene. V was trimmed by 10 bases and J by 2 bases, leaving 17 bases between them.

V is TRBV7-2 and J is TRBJ2-1; D is possibly TRBD2 (5 bases). Trimming removed 4 bases at V and 15 bases at J, with 13 bases between. Looked up from germline, CDR1 is SGHTA and CDR2 is FQGNSA. The CDR3 spans 11 residues. CDR3 loop: CASSSSLVVFF. CDR3 bases: TGTGCCAGCAGCTCCTCACTAGTGGTGTTCTTC.

V gene TRBV14 combines with J gene TRBJ2-1; TRBD1 matches at 7 bases. V trimming: 4 bases; J trimming: 8 bases; junction bases outside the gene matches: 32. From germline, CDR1 is SGHDN and CDR2 FVKESK. The CDR3 length is 22 residues. The CDR3 nucleotides read TGTGCCAGCAGCCTTGGACAGGTTCCACCCTTGCCCAGGCTTCAATCCAGGGATGAGCAGTTCTTC. Amino acid sequence: CASSLGQVPPLPRLQSRDEQFF.

The chain links TRBV19 to TRBJ1-1; a possible D gene is TRBD1 (5 bases). Trimming cost V 2 bases and J 4 bases, with 20 bases left between them. Germline V gene lookup returns CDR1 LNHDA and CDR2 SQIVND (reference sequence). The CDR3 loop spans 17 amino acids. CDR3 in DNA: TGTGCCAGTAGTATACGATCGGCGGGCAGGGAGGGCACTGAAGCTTTCTTT. It codes for CASSIRSAGREGTEAFF. Looking up the rest from reference TRBV19 and TRBJ1-1 gives the full variable domain: DGGITQSPKYLFRKEGQNVTLSCEQNLNHDAMYWYRQDPGQGLRLIYYSQIVNDFQKGDIAEGYSVSREKKESFPLTVTSAQKNPTAFYLCASSIRSAGREGTEAFFGQGTRLTVV.

The chain links TRBV19 to TRBJ2-1; 10 bases are shared with TRBD1. The ends lost 3 bases at V and 5 bases at J; junction bases unmatched: 10. This CDR3 has 17 amino acids. The germline gives CDR1 LNHDA, CDR2 SQIVND (reference sequence). DNA of the CDR3: TGTGCCAGTAGTATGATTGGACGGACAGGGGGGAACAATGAGCAGTTCTTC. Its translation: CASSMIGRTGGNNEQFF.